The clone carrying this T cell receptor beta chain was picked up one time. The CDR3 spans 14 residues. Trimming cost V 8 bases and J 2 bases; bases outside gene matches: 4. In germline, CDR1 is LNHNV, CDR2 YYDKDF (reference sequence). The source of the sample is a study of shared clonotypes between healthy human individuals. Sequencing used immunoSEQ multiplex PCR; TCRdb keeps in-frame clones, though not all of them. The sample contains 1.5 million to 1.9 million clones, around 98% of which appear only once. The sequence derives from a man aged 25 to 40 in good health. Input material: naive CD4+ T cells sorted from blood. Specified subset: CD45RA+ positively selected. This chain uses TRBV15 with TRBJ2-3; TRBD1 agrees at 10 bases. The CDR3 loop reads CATAGTGATDTQYF. DNA for the CDR3: TGTGCCACCGCCGGGACAGGGGCCACAGATACGCAGTATTTT.